Listed below are T cell receptor beta chains from one sample, sequenced in a study of shared clonotypes between healthy human individuals. Produced via immunoSEQ multiplex PCR; TCRdb's table is partial and in-frame only. The data contain nearly 2 million clones, about 94% of them singletons. Sequencing used naive CD8+ T cells sorted from blood. All receptors come from a man between 18 and 29 years old in good health. Each CDR3 is given with its conserved first and last residue. D genes are given only for firm matches. Size values are once, few and many counts, or a class for expanded clones, and some rows have none.

cdr3_length,v_call,j_call,clone_size,d_call,cdr3_aa,cdr3_nt
15,TRBV13,TRBJ2-1,once,NA,CASSVAESSYNEQFF,TGTGCCAGCAGCGTAGCGGAGAGCTCCTACAATGAGCAGTTCTTC
9,TRBV5-8,TRBJ1-1,NA,NA,CASTDEAFF,TGTGCCAGCACCGATGAAGCTTTCTTT
11,TRBV9,TRBJ2-7,once,NA,CASSAGYEQYF,TGTGCCAGCAGCGCAGGCTACGAGCAGTACTTC
16,TRBV27,TRBJ2-7,NA,NA,CASSLSGASLLYEQYF,TGTGCCAGCAGTTTATCAGGTGCATCACTCCTTTACGAGCAGTACTTC
11,TRBV19,TRBJ1-5,NA,TRBD1,CASSPGGPQHF,TGTGCCAGTAGCCCAGGGGGGCCCCAGCATTTT
15,TRBV30,TRBJ2-7,NA,TRBD2,CAWSETSGASYEQYF,TGTGCCTGGAGCGAAACTAGCGGGGCCTCCTACGAGCAGTACTTC
15,TRBV7-2,TRBJ2-1,NA,TRBD1,CASSLVTGGNNEQFF,TGTGCCAGCAGCTTAGTAACAGGGGGTAATAATGAGCAGTTCTTC
14,TRBV4-1,TRBJ2-7,NA,NA,CASSQGWVNYEQYF,TGCGCCAGCAGCCAAGGGTGGGTAAACTACGAGCAGTACTTC
15,TRBV13,TRBJ2-1,NA,NA,CASSFGTEAYNEQFF,TGTGCCAGCAGCTTTGGGACGGAGGCCTACAATGAGCAGTTCTTC
13,TRBV4-1,TRBJ2-5,NA,NA,CASSPSKEETQYF,TGCGCCAGCAGCCCCTCGAAGGAAGAGACCCAGTACTTC
14,TRBV11-2,TRBJ2-7,NA,TRBD1,CASSPGTGGHEQYF,TGTGCCAGCAGCCCAGGGACAGGGGGCCACGAGCAGTACTTC
16,TRBV7-9,TRBJ2-1,NA,NA,CASSTSGGHNDNEQFF,TGTGCCAGCAGCACCTCGGGTGGACATAATGACAATGAGCAGTTCTTC
15,TRBV27,TRBJ2-3,NA,TRBD1,CASSLGQGAADTQYF,TGTGCCAGCAGTTTAGGGCAGGGGGCGGCAGATACGCAGTATTTT
17,TRBV5-1,TRBJ2-3,NA,TRBD2,CASSLAPSGGPTDTQYF,TGCGCCAGCAGCTTGGCCCCTAGCGGGGGGCCCACAGATACGCAGTATTTT
14,TRBV9,TRBJ1-1,NA,NA,CASSVEEANTEAFF,TGTGCCAGCAGCGTCGAGGAGGCGAACACTGAAGCTTTCTTT
15,TRBV9,TRBJ2-7,NA,TRBD1,CASSESGQGSYEQYF,TGTGCCAGCAGCGAATCCGGACAGGGCTCCTACGAGCAGTACTTC